This entry features one T cell receptor (beta chain) sequence. The source of the sample is a study of CD8 T cells in Susac syndrome. Reverse transcription used roughly 0.45 to 1 ug RNA and random hexamers. TCRdb ran MiXCR on the immunoSEQ multiplex PCR reads and lists one entry per CDR3 protein. The table shows 95,000 to 150,000 distinct CDR3 sequences, with approximately 95% occurring only once. Germline-derived CDR1 and CDR2 are DFQATT and SNEGSKA (reference sequence). The CDR3 loop spans 13 amino acids. The ends lost 4 bases at V and 6 bases at J; junction bases unmatched: 5. The rearrangement joins TRBV20-1 to TRBJ2-4; 8 bases are a match to TRBD1. This receptor was taken from a human donor with multiple sclerosis. Sequenced input: CD8+ T cells from PBMCs. Written as DNA, the CDR3 is TGCAGTGCTACCGGACAGGGTCCAAACATTCAGTACTTC. Its translation is CSATGQGPNIQYF.